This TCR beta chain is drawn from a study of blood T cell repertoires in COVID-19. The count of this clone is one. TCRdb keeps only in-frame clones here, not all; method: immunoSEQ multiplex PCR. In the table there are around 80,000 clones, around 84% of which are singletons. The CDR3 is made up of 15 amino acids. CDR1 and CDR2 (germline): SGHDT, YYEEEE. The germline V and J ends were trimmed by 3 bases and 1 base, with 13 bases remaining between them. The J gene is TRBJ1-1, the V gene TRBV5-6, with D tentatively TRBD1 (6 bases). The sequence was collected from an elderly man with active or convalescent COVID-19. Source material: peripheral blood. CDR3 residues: CASSSVGAANTEAFF. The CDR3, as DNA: TGTGCCAGCAGCTCGGTGGGGGCCGCGAACACTGAAGCTTTCTTT.